The sequence of this T cell receptor beta chain was determined in a study of a mutant IDH1 vaccine in newly diagnosed glioma. Background on the study: Patients got their first vaccination 4-6 weeks after radiotherapy alone, or with temozolomide cycles. Prior therapy was radiotherapy, temozolomide, or both; most received both. The treated group averaged approximately 42 years old and was about 60% male, around 38% female.

The time point denotes: week 35, safety follow-up. Vaccine doses each comprised 300 ug of mutant IDH1 20-mer peptide, with topical imiquimod. Across weeks 1, 3, 5, 7, 11, 15, 19 and 23, patients received a vaccination each time, eight in all. Generated by immunoSEQ multiplex PCR, the TCRdb table keeps only in-frame clones and is missing some. This table holds tens of thousands of clones, roughly 80% found once. V lost 9 bases and J 5 bases, leaving 16 bases between the germline ends. This CDR3 is 13 amino acids long. Per germline, CDR1 LNHDA and CDR2 SQIVND (reference sequence). Remarks on this clone: Its target is not known.

V gene TRBV19 combines with J gene TRBJ1-2; D is perhaps TRBD1 (5 bases). This sequence was found in a young man with glioma. The sample here was PBMCs, taken from a glioma patient whose treatment included an IDH1 peptide vaccine. As DNA, the CDR3 is TGTGCCAGCAGACCGATTGGGGGGTATGGCTACACCTTC. It yields the protein CASRPIGGYGYTF.